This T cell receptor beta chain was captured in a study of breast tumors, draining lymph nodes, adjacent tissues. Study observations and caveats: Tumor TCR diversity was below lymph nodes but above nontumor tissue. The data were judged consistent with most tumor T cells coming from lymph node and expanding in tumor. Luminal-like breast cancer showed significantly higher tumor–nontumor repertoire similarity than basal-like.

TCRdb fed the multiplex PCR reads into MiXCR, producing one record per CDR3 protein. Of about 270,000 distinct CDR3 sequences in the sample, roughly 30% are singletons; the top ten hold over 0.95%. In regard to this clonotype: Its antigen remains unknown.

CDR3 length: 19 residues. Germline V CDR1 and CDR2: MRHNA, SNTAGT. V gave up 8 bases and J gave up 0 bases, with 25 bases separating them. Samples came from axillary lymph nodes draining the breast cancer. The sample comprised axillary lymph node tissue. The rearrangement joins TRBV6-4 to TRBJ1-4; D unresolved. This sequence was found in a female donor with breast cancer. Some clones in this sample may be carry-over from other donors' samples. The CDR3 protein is CASSPDSGSKRATNEKLFF. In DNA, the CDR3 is TGTGCCAGCTCACCCGATAGCGGGAGTAAACGAGCAACTAATGAAAAACTGTTTTTT.